This T cell receptor beta chain comes out of a study of blood T cell repertoires in COVID-19. In the study overall: Some COVID-19 samples were acute and others convalescent; all came from the United States, Italy and Spain.

In the source study's methods: Reference gene primer amplification in the assay estimated nucleated cell counts. Clones were sequenced by immunoSEQ multiplex PCR, and TCRdb holds only the in-frame ones, with some missing. For V, J and clone size, that table is used; D and trimming come from the DNA. There are tens of thousands of clones in the sample; roughly 83% occur only once, and around 2.5% lies in the top ten. J gave up 0 bases and V 5 bases, and 5 bases lay outside the gene matches. The CDR3 has 16 residues. CDR1 LNHDA and CDR2 SQIVND come from the germline V gene (reference sequence). The sample was peripheral blood. The chain is built from TRBV19 and TRBJ1-5; TRBD1 agrees at 9 bases. This clonotype originated in a woman aged 60-75 years with acute or convalescent COVID-19. Here the CDR3 DNA reads TGTGCCAGTAGTTCGGGGACAGGGAGTAGCAATCAGCCCCAGCATTTT. Protein product: CASSSGTGSSNQPQHF.